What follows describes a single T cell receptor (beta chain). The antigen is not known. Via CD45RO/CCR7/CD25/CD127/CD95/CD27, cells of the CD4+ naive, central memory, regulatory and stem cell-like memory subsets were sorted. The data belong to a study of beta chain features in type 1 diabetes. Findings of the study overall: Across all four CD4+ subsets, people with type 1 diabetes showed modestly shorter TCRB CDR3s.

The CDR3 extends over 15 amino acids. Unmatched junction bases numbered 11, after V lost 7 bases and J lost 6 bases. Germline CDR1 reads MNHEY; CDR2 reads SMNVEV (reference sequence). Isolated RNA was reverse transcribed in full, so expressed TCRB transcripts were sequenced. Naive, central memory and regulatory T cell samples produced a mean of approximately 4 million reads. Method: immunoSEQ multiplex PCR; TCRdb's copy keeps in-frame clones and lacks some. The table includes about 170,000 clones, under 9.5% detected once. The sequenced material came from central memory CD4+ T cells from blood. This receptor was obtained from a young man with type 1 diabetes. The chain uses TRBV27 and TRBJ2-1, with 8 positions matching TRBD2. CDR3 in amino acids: CASKRVVAGGNEQFF. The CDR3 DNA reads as TGTGCCAGCAAGCGTGTCGTTGCGGGGGGCAATGAGCAGTTCTTC.